The TCR beta chain under discussion was sequenced for a study of blood T cell repertoires in COVID-19. Study context: In each case, the material was cDNA or gDNA derived from T cells, B-cell-depleted T cells, or PBMCs.

CDR1 is MNHEY, CDR2 SVGEGT, per germline. J lost 3 bases, V lost 1 base, and 5 bases had no gene match. The CDR3 loop spans 17 amino acids. The cohort comprised adults aged about 18 to 100 years residing in about two dozen US areas. Membership in each cohort depended on participant-reported clinical history. Original methodology: Estimation of nucleated cell counts was performed using reference gene primer amplification. The method was immunoSEQ multiplex PCR; TCRdb's version includes in-frame clones alone and lacks a portion of them. The V and J calls and clone size were taken over from that table, and D and trimming were inferred from the DNA. The data contain about 270,000 clones, approximately 85% of them singletons.

This TCR derives from a woman between 45 and 60 years old with acute COVID-19. Sequencing was carried out using PBMCs or T cells enriched from blood (not recorded which). The chain has TRBV6-2 or TRBV6-3 and TRBJ2-2, with 10 positions matching TRBD1. The CDR3 DNA is TGTGCCAGCAGTTACTACCAGGGACAGGGGTACACCGGGGAGCTGTTTTTT. It translates to CASSYYQGQGYTGELFF.